The entry below gives a single TCR beta chain sequence along with its context. Trimming shortened V by 2 bases and J by 4 bases, and 8 bases separated the two germline ends. The V gene's germline CDR1 is GTSNPN and CDR2 SVGIG (reference sequence). CDR3 length equals 12 residues. Cells designated naive CD8 were CD45RO-negative and were positively selected for CCR7, with terminally differentiated effector memory CD45RA+ cells excluded. This sample is part of a study of shared clonotypes between healthy human individuals. Sorted-subset replicate PCR reactions contained roughly 200 ng DNA, corresponding to roughly 29,000 T cell genomes. Clones were sequenced by immunoSEQ multiplex PCR, and TCRdb holds only the in-frame ones, with some missing. The table lists around 2,100,000 clones, approximately 94% of them singletons.

The TCR comes from a young man in good health. This rearrangement joins TRBV30 to TRBJ1-2; no clear D. The sample comprised naive CD8+ T cells sorted from blood. The CDR3, as DNA: TGTGCCTGGAGTCATAGTGGCTATGGCTACACCTTC. This codes for CAWSHSGYGYTF.